This T cell receptor beta chain appears in the sequencing data of a study of beta chain features in type 1 diabetes. The CDR3 spans 13 residues. Germline assignment: CDR1 SQVTM and CDR2 ANQGSEA. J gave up 4 bases and V 3 bases, and 4 bases lay outside the gene matches. Expressed TCRB transcripts got sequenced, as all isolated RNA was reverse transcribed. Data came from immunoSEQ multiplex PCR; TCRdb stores just in-frame clones and leaves some out. The repertoire holds around 400,000 clones, about 15% seen once, with under 0.02% in the top ten. The clonotype was recovered from a woman aged 18-35 years in good health. Sequenced material: naive CD4+ T cells from blood. The rearrangement uses TRBV29-1 and TRBJ2-5; 8 nucleotides agree with TRBD1. The CDR3 DNA reads TGCAGCGTTGATTGGACAGGGCGAGAGACCCAGTACTTC. It yields the protein CSVDWTGRETQYF.